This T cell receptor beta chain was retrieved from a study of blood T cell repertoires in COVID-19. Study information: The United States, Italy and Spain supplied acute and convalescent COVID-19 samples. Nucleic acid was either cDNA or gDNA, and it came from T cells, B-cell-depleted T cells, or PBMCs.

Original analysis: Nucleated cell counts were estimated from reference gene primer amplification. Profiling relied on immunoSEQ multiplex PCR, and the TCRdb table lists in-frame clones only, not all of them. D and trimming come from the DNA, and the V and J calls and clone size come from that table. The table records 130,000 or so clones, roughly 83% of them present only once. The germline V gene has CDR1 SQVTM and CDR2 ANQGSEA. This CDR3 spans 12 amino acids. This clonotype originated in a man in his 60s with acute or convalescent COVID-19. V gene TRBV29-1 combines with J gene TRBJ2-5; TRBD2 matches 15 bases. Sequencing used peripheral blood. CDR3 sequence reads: CSGTSGRETQYF. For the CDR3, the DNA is TGCAGTGGGACTAGCGGGAGGGAGACCCAGTACTTC. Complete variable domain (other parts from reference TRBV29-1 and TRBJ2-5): SAVISQKPSRDICQRGTSLTIQCQVDSQVTMMFWYRQQPGQSLTLIATANQGSEATYESGFVIDKFPISRPNLTFSTLTVSNMSPEDSSIYLCSGTSGRETQYFGPGTRLLVL.